The TCR beta chain described here comes from a study of blood T cell repertoires in COVID-19. Overall study: The United States, Italy and Spain provided the acute and convalescent COVID-19 samples. In each case, the material was cDNA or gDNA derived from T cells, B-cell-depleted T cells, or PBMCs.

The germline V and J ends were trimmed by 3 bases and 10 bases, with 13 bases remaining between them. The V gene's germline CDR1 is DFQATT and CDR2 SNEGSKA (reference sequence). The length of the CDR3 is 12 residues. Seattle's enrolled individuals joined amid active infection and were then monitored longitudinally. The authors' processing: Amplifying reference gene primers gave estimates of nucleated cell counts. Sequencing used immunoSEQ multiplex PCR; TCRdb keeps in-frame clones, though not all of them. For V, J and clone size, that table is used; D and trimming come from the DNA. The sample lists about 150,000 clones, roughly 88% seen once, with 0.63% in the top ten.

The chain has TRBV20-1 and TRBJ2-1; no definite D call. The sequence derives from a man aged 55 to 70 with COVID-19, enrolled during active disease. The sample taken for sequencing was peripheral blood. The CDR3 loop reads CSASPRVGEQFF. DNA for the CDR3: TGCAGTGCTAGTCCACGGGTTGGGGAGCAGTTCTTC.